The next 3 T cell receptor beta chains were all read from a single sample in a study of T cell clonality in common variable immunodeficiency. General study findings and limits: Fewer deletions and N-nucleotide insertions were reportedly seen in common variable immunodeficiency TCR beta sequences.

Their recognized antigens are unknown. The protocol was immunoSEQ multiplex PCR, while the TCRdb copy is restricted to in-frame clones and leaves out a portion. Sampling found approximately 21,000 clones, none seen once. The sample comprised peripheral blood mononuclear cells. These TCRs come from a human donor with common variable immunodeficiency.

In regard to this clone: The read gets to within 3 residues of the CDR3 end, and the germline J gene fills in the rest. This rearrangement joins TRBV18 to TRBJ2-7; tentatively, D is TRBD2 (6 bases). With 3 bases removed from V and 0 bases from J, the gap between germline ends came to 12 bases. The CDR3 has 15 residues. CDR1 and CDR2 (germline): KGHSH, LQKENI. Here the CDR3 reads CASSPPGRSSYEQYF. Partial CDR3 DNA: TGTGCCAGCTCACCGCCGGGGAGGAGCTCCTACGAG. Looking up the rest from reference TRBV18 and TRBJ2-7 gives the full variable domain: NAGVMQNPRHLVRRRGQEARLRCSPMKGHSHVYWYRQLPEEGLKFMVYLQKENIIDESGMPKERFSAEFPKEGPSILRIQQVVRGDSAAYFCASSPPGRSSYEQYFGPGTRLTVT.

This clone was counted a few times. The DNA ends 3 residues before the CDR3 does, and the rest of the CDR3 is filled in from the germline J gene. The genes are TRBV11-2 and TRBJ1-2, with D tentatively TRBD1 (5 bases). Trimming took 5 bases from V and 0 from J, leaving 13 bases between them. CDR1 is SGHAT and CDR2 is FQNNGV in the germline V gene. The CDR3 is 15 amino acids. The DNA read from the CDR3 is TGTGCCAGCAGCCCGCGGGGGGAGACTAACTATGGC. Protein product: CASSPRGETNYG. The entire CDR3 protein is CASSPRGETNYGYTF.

This clone was counted only a few times. The CDR3 end lies 3 residues beyond the end of the read and is filled in from the germline J gene. The chain links TRBV19 to TRBJ2-2; TRBD1 matches 7 bases. This CDR3 spans 14 amino acids. The V segment lost 6 bases and the J segment 4 bases; nucleotides outside the gene matches: 5. Looked up from germline, CDR1 is LNHDA and CDR2 is SQIVND (reference sequence). The covered CDR3 bases are TGTGCCAGTAGGACCTACAGGGGCACCGGGGAG. Translating gives CASRTYRGTGE. The full CDR3 protein is CASRTYRGTGELFF.